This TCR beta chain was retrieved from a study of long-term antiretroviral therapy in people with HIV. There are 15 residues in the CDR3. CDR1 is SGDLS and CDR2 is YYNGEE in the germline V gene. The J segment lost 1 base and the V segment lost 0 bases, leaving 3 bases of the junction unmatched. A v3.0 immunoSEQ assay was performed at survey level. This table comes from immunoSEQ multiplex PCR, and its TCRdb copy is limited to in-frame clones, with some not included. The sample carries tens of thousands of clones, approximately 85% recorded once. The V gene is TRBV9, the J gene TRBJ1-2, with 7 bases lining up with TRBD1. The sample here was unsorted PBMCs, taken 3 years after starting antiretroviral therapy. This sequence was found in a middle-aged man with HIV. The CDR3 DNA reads TGTGCCAGCAGCGTAGGGGACAGTGGTAACTATGGCTACACCTTC. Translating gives CASSVGDSGNYGYTF.